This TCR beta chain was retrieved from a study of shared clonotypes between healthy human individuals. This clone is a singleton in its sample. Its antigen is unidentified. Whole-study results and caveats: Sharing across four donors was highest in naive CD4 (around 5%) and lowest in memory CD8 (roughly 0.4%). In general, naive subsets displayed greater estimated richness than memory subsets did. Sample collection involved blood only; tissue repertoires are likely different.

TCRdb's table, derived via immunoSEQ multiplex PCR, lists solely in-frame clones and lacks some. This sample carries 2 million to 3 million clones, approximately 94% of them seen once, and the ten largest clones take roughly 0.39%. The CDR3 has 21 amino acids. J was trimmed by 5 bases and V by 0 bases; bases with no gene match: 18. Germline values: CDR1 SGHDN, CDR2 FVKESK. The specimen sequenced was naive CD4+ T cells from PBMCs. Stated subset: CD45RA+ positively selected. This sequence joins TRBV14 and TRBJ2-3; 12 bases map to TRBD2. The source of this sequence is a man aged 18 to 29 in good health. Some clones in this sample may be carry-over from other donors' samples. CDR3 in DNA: TGTGCCAGCAGCCAAGATCTAGGCGCGGCTAGCGGGAGGGGGGTGGAAGATACGCAGTATTTT. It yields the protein CASSQDLGAASGRGVEDTQYF.